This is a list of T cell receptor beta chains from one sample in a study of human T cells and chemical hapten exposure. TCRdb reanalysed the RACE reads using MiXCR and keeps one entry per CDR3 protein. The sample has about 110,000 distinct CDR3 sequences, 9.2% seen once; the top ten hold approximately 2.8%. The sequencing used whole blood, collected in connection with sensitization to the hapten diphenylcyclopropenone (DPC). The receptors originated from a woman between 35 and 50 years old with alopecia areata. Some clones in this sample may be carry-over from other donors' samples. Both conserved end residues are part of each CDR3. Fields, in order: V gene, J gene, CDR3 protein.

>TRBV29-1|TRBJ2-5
CSGRTSGGGEETQYF
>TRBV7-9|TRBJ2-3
CASSITGIDTQYF
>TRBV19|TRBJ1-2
CARFKRQTVNYGYTF
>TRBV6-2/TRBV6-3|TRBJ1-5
CASRRESQPQHF
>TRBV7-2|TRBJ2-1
CASSRQEDEQFF
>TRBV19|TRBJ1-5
CASSIRQGALNQPQHF
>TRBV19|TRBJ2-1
CASCRGGASYNEQFF
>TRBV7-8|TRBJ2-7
CASSLSVRQGRLDEQYF
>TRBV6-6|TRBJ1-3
CASSNRQRTSGNTIYF
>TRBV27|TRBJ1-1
CASNSRGILPTEAFF
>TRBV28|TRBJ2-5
CASSPPSGEETQYF
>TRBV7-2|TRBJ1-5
CASSRDRGNNQPQHF
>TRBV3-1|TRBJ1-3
CASSQDHRNTIYF
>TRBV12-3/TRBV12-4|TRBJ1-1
CASSLYGVGGLNTEAFF
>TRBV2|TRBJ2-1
CASRADRLDEQFF
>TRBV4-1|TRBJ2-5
CASSQDTGGQEETQYF
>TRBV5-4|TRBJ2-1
CASSLGGRIGNEQFF
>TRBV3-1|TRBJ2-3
CASRGTPLDTQYF
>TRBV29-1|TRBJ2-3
CSVEQGAKGDTQYF
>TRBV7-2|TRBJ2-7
CASSSDRTYEQYF
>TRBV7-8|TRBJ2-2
CASKQGLRNTGELFF
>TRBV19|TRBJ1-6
CASSIDPPGRVHNSPLHF
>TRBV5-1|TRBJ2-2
CASSYRDGANTGELFF